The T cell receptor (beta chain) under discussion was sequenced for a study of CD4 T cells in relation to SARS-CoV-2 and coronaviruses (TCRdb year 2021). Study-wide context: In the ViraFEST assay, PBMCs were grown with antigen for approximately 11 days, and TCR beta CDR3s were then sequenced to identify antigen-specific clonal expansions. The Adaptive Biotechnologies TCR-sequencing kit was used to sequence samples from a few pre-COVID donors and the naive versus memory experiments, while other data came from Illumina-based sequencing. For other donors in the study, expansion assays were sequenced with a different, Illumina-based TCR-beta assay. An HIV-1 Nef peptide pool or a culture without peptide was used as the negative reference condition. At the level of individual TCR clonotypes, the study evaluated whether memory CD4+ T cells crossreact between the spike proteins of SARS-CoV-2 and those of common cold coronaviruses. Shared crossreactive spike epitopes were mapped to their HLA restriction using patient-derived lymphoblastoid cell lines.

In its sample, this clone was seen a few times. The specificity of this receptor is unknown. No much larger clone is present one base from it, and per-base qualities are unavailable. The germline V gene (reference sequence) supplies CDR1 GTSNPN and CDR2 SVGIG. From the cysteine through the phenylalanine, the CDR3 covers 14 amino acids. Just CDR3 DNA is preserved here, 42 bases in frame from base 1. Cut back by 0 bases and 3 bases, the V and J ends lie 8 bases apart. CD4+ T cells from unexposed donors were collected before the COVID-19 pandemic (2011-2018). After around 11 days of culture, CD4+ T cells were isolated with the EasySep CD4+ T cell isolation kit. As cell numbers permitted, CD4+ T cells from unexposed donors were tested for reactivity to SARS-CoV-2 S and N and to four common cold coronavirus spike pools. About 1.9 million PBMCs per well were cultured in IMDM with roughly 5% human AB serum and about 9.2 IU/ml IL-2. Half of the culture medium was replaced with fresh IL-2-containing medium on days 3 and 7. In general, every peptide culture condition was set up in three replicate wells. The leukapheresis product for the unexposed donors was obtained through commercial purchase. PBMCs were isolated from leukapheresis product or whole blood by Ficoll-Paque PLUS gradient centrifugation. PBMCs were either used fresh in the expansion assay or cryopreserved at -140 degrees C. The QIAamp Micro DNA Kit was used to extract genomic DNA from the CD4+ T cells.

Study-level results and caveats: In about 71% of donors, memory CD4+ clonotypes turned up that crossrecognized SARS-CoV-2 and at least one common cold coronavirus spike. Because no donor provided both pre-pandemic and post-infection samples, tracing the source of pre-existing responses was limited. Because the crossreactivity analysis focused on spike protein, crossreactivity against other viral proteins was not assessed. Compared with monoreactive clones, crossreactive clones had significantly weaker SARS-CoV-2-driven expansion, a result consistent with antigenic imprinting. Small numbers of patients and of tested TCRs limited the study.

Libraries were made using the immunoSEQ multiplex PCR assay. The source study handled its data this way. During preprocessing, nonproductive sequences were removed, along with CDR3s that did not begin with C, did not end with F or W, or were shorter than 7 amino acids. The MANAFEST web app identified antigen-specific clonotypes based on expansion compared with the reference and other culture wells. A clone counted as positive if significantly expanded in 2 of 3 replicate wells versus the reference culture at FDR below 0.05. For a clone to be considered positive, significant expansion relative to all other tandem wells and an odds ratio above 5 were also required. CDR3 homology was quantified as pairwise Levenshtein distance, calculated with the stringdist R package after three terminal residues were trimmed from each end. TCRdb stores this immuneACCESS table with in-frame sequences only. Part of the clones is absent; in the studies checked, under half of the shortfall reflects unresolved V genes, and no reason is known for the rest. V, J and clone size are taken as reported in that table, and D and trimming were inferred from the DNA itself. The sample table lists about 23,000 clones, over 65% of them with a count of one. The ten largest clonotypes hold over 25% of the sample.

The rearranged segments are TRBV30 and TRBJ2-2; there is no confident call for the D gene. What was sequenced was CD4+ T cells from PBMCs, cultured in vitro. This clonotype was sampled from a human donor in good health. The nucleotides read TGTGCCTGGAGTGTATCGCCCGACACCGGGGAGCTGTTTTTT. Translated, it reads CAWSVSPDTGELFF.